This T cell receptor beta chain stems from a study of cytomegalovirus exposure and HLA in healthy donors. About this clone: Antigen unknown.

Trimming removed 5 bases at V and 4 bases at J, with 23 bases between. The CDR3 covers 17 residues. CDR1 and CDR2 from the germline V gene are SGHNT and YENEEA. Findings and limits, study-wide: In an earlier analysis, in some 500 donors, most V segments appeared productive either ~90% or ~30% of the time.

PCR used 60 Vbeta primers and 13 Jbeta primers. TCRdb's table, derived via immunoSEQ multiplex PCR, lists solely in-frame clones and lacks some. The sample lists around 200,000 clones; 80% were seen once. The chain couples TRBV11-3 to TRBJ1-2; maybe TRBD1 (6 bases). Sample: PBMCs. This TCR came from a boy younger than 18 in good health and CMV-seronegative. The CDR3 bases are TGTGCCAGCAGCGCGACCCGTACAGGGTTTGTTGGCTATGGCTACACCTTC. Translating gives CASSATRTGFVGYGYTF.